The clone carrying this T cell receptor beta chain occurred once. Its antigen is still unknown. This entry belongs to a study of tissue T cells after allogeneic stem cell transplantation. Whole-study context: Every graft-versus-host disease patient had gastrointestinal disease and got several lines of graft-versus-host disease therapy. Smaller viable blood or marrow samples skipped sorting for direct DNA extraction.

Study-level results: Shared clones across patients were few; motif clustering revealed tissue-specific shared signatures.

V dropped 4 bases and J dropped 6 bases, with 14 bases sitting between them. This CDR3 is built from 13 residues. The germline CDR1 and CDR2 sequences are SGHDT and YYEEEE. The table came from immunoSEQ multiplex PCR; TCRdb's copy has only in-frame clones and leaves some out. The data show about 5,700 clones, 75% to 85% seen once. This receptor was identified in a man between 35 and 75 years old who later had graft-versus-host disease after an allogeneic stem cell transplant. Specimen: blood, collected before transplantation. The V and J genes are TRBV5-6 and TRBJ2-7, with TRBD1 as a possible D gene (5 bases). The CDR3 spells CASSPLGQPEQYF. The CDR3 nucleotides read TGTGCCAGCAGCCCTCTGGGGCAGCCCGAGCAGTACTTC.